The clone carrying this T cell receptor (beta chain) was recorded at least ten times. Its target is unknown. The CDR3 is made up of 17 amino acids. Germline V gives CDR1 SGHRS, CDR2 YFSETQ. The J segment lost 5 bases and the V segment lost 5 bases, leaving 8 bases of the junction unmatched. This sample is part of a study of T-cell reconstitution after alpha-beta-depleted transplantation in children. Overall study results and limits: Reportedly, alpha-beta T cells present about two months post-transplant originated from several hundred expanded clones of graft origin. TCRbeta diversity was high at day 60 in some patients (a result of surviving recipient T cells and thymic progenitors). Among T cells one year after transplant, newly produced cells accounted for most counts and diversity.

Unique molecular identifiers featured in how the TCRbeta library was prepared. TCRdb independently ran MiXCR on the PCR reads; one entry per CDR3 protein. Among under 850,000 distinct CDR3 sequences listed, about 12% were seen once. This chain joins TRBV5-1 and TRBJ2-1; 15 nucleotides agree with TRBD2. This TCR came from a girl between 2 and 10 years old with congenital amegakaryocytic thrombocytopenia, due to receive a stem cell transplant. This specimen was PBMCs, taken before TCRalphabeta/CD19-depleted stem cell transplant. CDR3 nucleotides: TGCGCCAGCAGTAGGGGACTAGCGGGAGGATTAAACAATGAGCAGTTCTTC. Translated: CASSRGLAGGLNNEQFF.